These 3 T cell receptor beta chains originate from one sample sequenced in a study of cytomegalovirus exposure and HLA in healthy donors. PCR primers comprised 60 Vbeta and 13 Jbeta primers. The protocol was immunoSEQ multiplex PCR, while the TCRdb copy is restricted to in-frame clones and leaves out a portion. This sample has about 61,000 clones, with roughly 90% found just once. The sequenced sample consisted of PBMCs. The receptors were gathered from a man aged 25 to 45 in good health and CMV-seropositive.

V usage is TRBV6-6 and J usage is TRBJ2-7; the D is unclear. Trimming took off 0 bases at V and 3 bases at J, with 9 bases between the two ends. This CDR3 is 14 amino acids long. The V gene's germline CDR1 is MNHNY and CDR2 SVGAGI (reference sequence). CDR3 residues: CASSYSTVGYEQYF. The DNA of the CDR3 is TGTGCCAGCAGTTACTCTACTGTTGGCTACGAGCAGTACTTC.

The chain links TRBV28 to TRBJ2-7, with TRBD1 matching 10 bases. Germline-derived CDR1 and CDR2 are MDHEN and SYDVKM. The CDR3 is 13 residues long. J was trimmed by 7 bases and V by 5 bases; bases with no gene match: 5. The CDR3 DNA reads TGTGCCAGCAGTCGAGGACAGGGGGTGGAGCAGTACTTC. Residues: CASSRGQGVEQYF.

The chain is built from TRBV30 and TRBJ2-7, with 11 nucleotides matching TRBD1. Per germline, CDR1 GTSNPN and CDR2 SVGIG (reference sequence). The CDR3 has 15 amino acids. Trimming cost V 5 bases and J 5 bases; bases outside gene matches: 11. The CDR3 loop reads CAWGRGQGAANEQYF. The CDR3, as DNA: TGTGCCTGGGGACGCGGACAGGGGGCGGCCAACGAGCAGTACTTC.